This TCR beta chain was identified during a study of T cell responses to AZD1222 COVID-19 vaccine. Study in general: Analysis merged second doses at about 4 or about 12 weeks.

TCRdb's copy holds only in-frame clones and misses some; the assay was immunoSEQ multiplex PCR. The sample has 95,000 to 100,000 clones; roughly 86% are singletons. Between the trimmed V and J ends, which lost 0 bases and 0 bases, there was a span of 6 bases. The CDR3 totals 14 residues. CDR1 is SGHNT and CDR2 is YYREEE in the germline V gene (reference sequence). Whole-study findings and limits: Most donors were white British, females outnumbered males, and clonal diversity was possibly underestimated. Dominant CD4 TCR responses targeted spike regions 160-218 and 743-854. Only a handful of individuals given AZD1222 were seropositive at baseline.

On this clone: As yet, its antigen is unknown.

The V and J genes are TRBV5-4 and TRBJ1-1, with D possibly being TRBD1 (5 bases). The sequence was collected from an adult in good health. Material: peripheral blood, obtained on day 0 of AZD1222 vaccination. Here the CDR3 reads CASSLDRMNTEAFF. The CDR3 bases are TGTGCCAGCAGCTTGGACAGGATGAACACTGAAGCTTTCTTT.